This T cell receptor (beta chain) was captured in a study of cytomegalovirus exposure and HLA in healthy donors. About the study: Tens of millions of unique TCRs from HLA-typed donors were held in an early data release. Overall study results and limits: Further analysis, carried out later, found HLA-associated TCR beta chains more clonally expanded than equally common other chains. In vitro testing confirmed a few CMV-associated chains as specific for CMV antigens. Another analysis was done later, and it associated 16,951 TCR beta sequences with HLA alleles at 0.05 false discovery rate.

For this clone: Its antigen is as yet unknown.

The germline V and J ends were trimmed by 7 bases and 5 bases, with 15 bases remaining between them. The CDR3 totals 14 residues. CDR1 MDHEN and CDR2 SYDVKM come from the germline V gene. PCR primers comprised 60 Vbeta and 13 Jbeta primers. Clones were sequenced by immunoSEQ multiplex PCR, and TCRdb holds only the in-frame ones, with some missing. The data hold some 150,000 clones, with roughly 83% observed a single time. Sample: PBMCs. The rearrangement joins TRBV28 to TRBJ1-5, with D perhaps matching TRBD1 (5 bases). The TCR comes from a man aged 25 to 40 in good health and CMV-seropositive. For the CDR3, the DNA is TGTGCCAGCATCCTCGCAGGGTTCCATCAGCCCCAGCATTTT. It codes for CASILAGFHQPQHF.